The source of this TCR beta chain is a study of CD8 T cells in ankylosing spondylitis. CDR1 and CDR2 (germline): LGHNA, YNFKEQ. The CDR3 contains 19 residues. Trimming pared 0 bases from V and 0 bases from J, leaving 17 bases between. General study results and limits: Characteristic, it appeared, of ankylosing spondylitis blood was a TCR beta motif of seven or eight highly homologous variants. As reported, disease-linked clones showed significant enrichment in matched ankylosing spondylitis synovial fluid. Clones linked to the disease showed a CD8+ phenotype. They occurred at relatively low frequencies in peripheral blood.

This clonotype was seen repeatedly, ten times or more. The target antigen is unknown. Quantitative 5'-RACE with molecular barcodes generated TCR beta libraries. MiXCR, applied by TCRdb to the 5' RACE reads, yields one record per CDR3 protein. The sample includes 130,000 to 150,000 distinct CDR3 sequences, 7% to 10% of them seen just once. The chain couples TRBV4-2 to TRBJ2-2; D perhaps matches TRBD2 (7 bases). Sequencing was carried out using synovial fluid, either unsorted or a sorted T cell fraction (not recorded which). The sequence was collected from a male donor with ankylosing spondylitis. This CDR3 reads CASSQELTGGRTNTGELFF. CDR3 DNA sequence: TGTGCCAGCAGCCAAGAATTAACGGGGGGCAGAACGAACACCGGGGAGCTGTTTTTT.